Sequencing of this T cell receptor beta chain was carried out in a study of shared clonotypes between healthy human individuals (dated by TCRdb to between 2020 and 2021). Context from the whole study: A couple of women and three men aged 18 to 49 years were included in the cohort. For each donor, CD4 naive and CD4 memory were each run on three plates, CD8 naive on two plates, and CD8 memory on one plate. To estimate repertoire size and how much clonotypes are shared between individuals, the study performed deep sequencing of blood TCR repertoires from 4 to 6 healthy adults. Libraries were prepared and TCR repertoires were sequenced by different laboratories using diverse techniques, in order to increase sequencing depth and limit assay-specific biases. Each donor's leukapheresis produced roughly between roughly 0.9 and 9 billion PBMCs.

Using the deep immunoSEQ assay, multiplex PCR amplified TCR CDR3 regions from genomic DNA. Genomic DNA extracted from each cell subset was distributed evenly over all wells of several immunoSEQ 96-well plates, and each plate served as one replicate. For sorted subsets, each replicate PCR was loaded with about 0.2 ug genomic DNA, equivalent to 25,000 to 35,000 T cell genomes. Purified libraries were quantified with a Qubit 3.0 fluorometer, sized on a Bioanalyzer 2100, and re-quantified with the KAPA Library Quantification kit. Each immunoSEQ 96-well plate was sequenced on its own single-read 150-cycle Illumina NextSeq 550 flow cell. In the authors' own workflow: Because only junctional sequences without quality scores were contained in the immunoSEQ output, filtering matching that applied to full-length reads could not be performed. To assign V/J genes and CDR3, sequences were annotated using PyIR, a Python wrapper for IgBLAST v1.9, with IMGT germline references. Any read was removed if the V/J assignment was weak (E-value above 1e-6), the CDR3 was missing, or the read contained stop codons, out-of-frame junctions, or ambiguous translated residues. A V3J clonotype was defined by an identical inferred V gene, J gene, and CDR3 amino acid sequence. To compute the percentage overlap between repertoires, the number of shared unique clonotypes was divided by the size of the smaller repertoire. Richness of each repertoire was evaluated using RTK rarefaction, the Chao1 estimator, and Recon v2.1 estimates of unobserved clonotypes. Generation probabilities were computed with OLGA for all TCRbeta clonotypes obtained by the gDNA method from a handful of donors. TCRdb re-hosts the immuneACCESS table, in-frame sequences only. Its copies lack some clones; in the studies checked, an unresolved V gene accounts for under half of them, and the cause for the rest is not known. V and J calls and clone size are given by that table; D and trimming were obtained from the DNA. In this sample the table shows about a million clones, 77% of which occur a single time. Clones ranked in the top ten supply 0.85% to 1% of the sample.

Results the study describes overall, beyond this receptor: Naive subsets generally had larger estimated clonotype richness than memory subsets. Sampling was restricted to blood, and TCR repertoires in tissues likely differ from the TCR repertoires found in blood. Rarefaction of sorted-subset datasets indicated incomplete sequencing despite the large sequencing depth. Compared with non-shared clonotypes, clonotypes shared by all four sorted-subset donors had higher generation probabilities. About 4.5% of naive CD4, around 3.6% of naive CD8, around 2.3% of memory CD4, and over 0.35% of memory CD8 clonotypes were shared across several donors. Pairwise subsampling led to the expectation that sequencing depth would affect the degree of clonotype sharing among donors. The small number of donors limited the genetic and exposure-history diversity represented.

Details on this clone: The antigen it recognizes is unknown. Per-base qualities were not stored, and no clone one base away is much larger.

The donors were healthy, HIV-negative adults who had no recently reported acute infections or vaccinations. Only Caucasian adults living in Nashville, Tennessee, USA were represented among the donors. CD4+ T cells were enriched through magnetic negative selection, after which naive cells were positively selected on CD45RA and the remaining negative fraction served as the memory subset. Blood was collected by leukapheresis, and PBMCs were isolated by Ficoll-Histopaque density gradient centrifugation and then cryopreserved in liquid nitrogen vapor phase. Purity and quantity of every magnetically sorted T cell population were checked by analytical flow cytometry. Each sorted fraction had its genomic DNA isolated and then quantified by UV absorbance on a Nanodrop 2000c. From cysteine to phenylalanine, the CDR3 is 15 amino acids long. Only the CDR3 portion is preserved as DNA: 45 bases, with reading frame beginning at the first base. The germline V gene yields KGHSH for CDR1 and LQKENI for CDR2. V drops 2 bases and J drops 7 bases, leaving 14 bases in between.

The TCR comes from a young man in good health. Some clones in this sample may be carry-over from other donors' samples. Sample: memory CD4+ T cells from PBMCs. This sample's cell subset or site label indicates: CD45RA-negative fraction. The V and J segments used are TRBV18 and TRBJ1-4; the D gene is perhaps TRBD1, on 6 matching bases. The nucleotides are TGTGCCAGCTCACCAGTGTCGCGACAGGCTGAAAAACTGTTTTTT. Translated, this is CASSPVSRQAEKLFF.